This T cell receptor beta chain was captured by sequencing in a study of cytomegalovirus exposure and HLA in healthy donors. Study-level points and caveats: Presence/absence analyses rested on an assumption that sequencing depth was roughly uniform across donors.

A remark on this clone: Its antigen remains unknown.

Vbeta (60) and Jbeta (13) primers were used in the PCR. Generated by immunoSEQ multiplex PCR, the TCRdb table keeps only in-frame clones and is missing some. The sample carries 99,000 or so clones, just over 75% recorded once. Trimming cost V 8 bases and J 6 bases, with 13 bases left between them. This CDR3 has 13 amino acids. CDR1 is MDHEN and CDR2 is SYDVKM in the germline V gene. The chain carries TRBV28 and TRBJ2-2; D might be TRBD2 (6 bases). The specimen sequenced was PBMCs. The receptor was derived from a man between 35 and 55 years old in good health and CMV-seropositive. The DNA for the CDR3 is TGTGCCAGCTGGAGGGGAACGGCCGGGGAGCTGTTTTTT. Protein: CASWRGTAGELFF.